The 23 T cell receptor beta chains below come from one sample, sequenced in a study of vaccination and CD4 T cells after COVID-19. No antigen has been identified for these receptors. The Oncomine TCR Beta short-read assay was applied to DNA of cultured CD4+ T cells. MiXCR, run by TCRdb on the PCR reads, gives a single entry per CDR3 protein. The profile shows around 19,000 distinct CDR3 sequences, about 40% of them singletons. As for treatment: roughly 10-day PBMC culture with coronavirus spike peptide pools or control peptides (ViraFEST assay). The source was CD4+ T cells from blood, cultured in vitro, collected after SARS-CoV-2 vaccination. The receptors come from a human donor who had recovered from COVID-19.

This clonotype was seen a few times. This chain joins TRBV28 and TRBJ1-1, with 7 bases aligning to TRBD1. There are 17 residues in the CDR3. Looked up from germline, CDR1 is MDHEN and CDR2 is SYDVKM. J lost 1 base, V lost 5 bases, and 13 bases had no gene match. The DNA for the CDR3 is TGTGCCAGCAGTCCCCTGGGAGGGGGCACGGAGAACACTGAAGCTTTCTTT. As protein: CASSPLGGGTENTEAFF.

The chain carries TRBV23-1 and TRBJ1-2; a weak D match, TRBD1 (6 bases). TRBV23-1 is an ORF, with its function uncertain. Trimming stripped 3 bases from V and 1 base from J, with 9 bases between. This CDR3 region has 14 residues. CDR3 nucleotides: TGCGCCAGCAGTCATGGGACACATAACTATGGCTACACCTTC. Its translation: CASSHGTHNYGYTF.

There are a few counts of this clonotype. The rearrangement joins TRBV10-3 to TRBJ1-2, with D unclear. The germline V and J ends were trimmed by 4 bases and 8 bases, with 14 bases remaining between them. This CDR3 spans 13 amino acids. CDR1 and CDR2 from the germline V gene are ENHRY and SYGVKD. The CDR3 sequence: CAISAEGPSGYTF. The DNA for the CDR3 is TGTGCCATCAGTGCTGAAGGACCGTCCGGCTACACCTTC.

There are a few counts of this clonotype. The rearrangement joins TRBV20-1 to TRBJ1-5; no clear D. Germline V gives CDR1 DFQATT, CDR2 SNEGSKA (reference sequence). V was clipped by 6 bases and J by 6 bases, with 12 bases between them. The CDR3 covers 12 residues. The CDR3 nucleotides are TGCAGTGCCACCCAAGTCGGTCAGCCCCAGCATTTT. Translated: CSATQVGQPQHF.

This clonotype was found a few times. The CDR3 coding sequence is TGTGCCACGGTGCAAAGCGGAACCGCGAACACCGGGGAGCTGTTTTTT. Protein sequence: CATVQSGTANTGELFF. The genes are TRBV24-1 and TRBJ2-2; weak D call: TRBD2 (5 bases). V lost 10 bases to trimming and J lost 0 bases, with 17 bases between them. The length of the CDR3 is 16 residues. CDR1 is KGHDR and CDR2 is SFDVKD in the germline V gene.

The genes are TRBV2 and TRBJ1-1; D might be TRBD1 (5 bases). The V gene lost 7 bases and the J gene lost 7 bases, with 10 bases spanning the gap. Germline assignment: CDR1 SNHLY and CDR2 FYNNEI. The CDR3 has 11 amino acids. The CDR3: CASKGTNEAFF. As DNA, the CDR3 is TGTGCCAGCAAGGGGACCAATGAAGCTTTCTTT.

This clonotype showed up just once. The chain recombines TRBV2 with TRBJ1-5; TRBD1 might be the D (5 bases). V was cut by 6 bases and J by 6 bases, with 21 bases left in between. CDR3 length: 16 amino acids. Per the germline V gene, CDR1 is SNHLY and CDR2 is FYNNEI. CDR3 bases: TGTGCCAGCAGGGAAACGCTTGGCAGGGACGTTCAGCCCCAGCATTTT. Amino acid sequence: CASRETLGRDVQPQHF.

This clonotype was picked up a small number of times. Written as DNA, the CDR3 is TGTGCCAGCAATCAGGTCCCCGGCTCACCCCTCCACTTT. Its protein product is CASNQVPGSPLHF. The chain carries TRBV7-2 and TRBJ1-6; D gene unclear. The V end was cut by 7 bases, the J end by 10 bases, with 14 bases between. The CDR3 has 13 residues. The germline CDR1 and CDR2 sequences are SGHTA and FQGNSA. Filled out from reference TRBV7-2 and TRBJ1-6, the complete variable domain reads GAGVSQSPSNKVTEKGKDVELRCDPISGHTALYWYRQSLGQGLEFLIYFQGNSAPDKSGLPSDRFSAERTGGSVSTLTIQRTQQEDSAVYLCASNQVPGSPLHFGNGTRLTVT.

The V and J genes are TRBV6-1 and TRBJ2-7; D possibly corresponds to TRBD1 (6 bases). The length of the CDR3 is 14 residues. Germline loops: CDR1 MNHNS, CDR2 SASEGT. The V and J ends lost 0 bases and 4 bases respectively, with 10 bases between them. In DNA, the CDR3 is TGTGCCAGCAGTGAAGCGTGGGGGCGGTACGAGCAGTACTTC. Its protein product is CASSEAWGRYEQYF.

This clonotype came up a few times. The chain is built from TRBV20-1 and TRBJ1-1; a weak D match, TRBD1 (5 bases). V lost 7 bases and J 8 bases, leaving 26 bases between the germline ends. This CDR3 is 15 amino acids long. Germline V lookup: CDR1 DFQATT, CDR2 SNEGSKA (reference sequence). CDR3 DNA sequence: TGCAGTGGGTCTCCAGCCGGGACGCCGACTGCCGAAGCTTTCTTT. This translates into CSGSPAGTPTAEAFF.

This clonotype was picked up a small number of times. The CDR3 DNA is TGTGCCATCAGTGATAAGGGGGAGGCCTCTGGAAACACCATATATTTT. Translating it yields CAISDKGEASGNTIYF. The chain recombines TRBV10-3 with TRBJ1-3; D is perhaps TRBD1 (6 bases). CDR3 length equals 16 residues. CDR1 and CDR2 (germline): ENHRY, SYGVKD. Trimming removed 3 bases from V and 0 bases from J, with 12 bases in between.

The table lists this clonotype with a few counts. CDR3: CASSLTGTDTQYF. The CDR3 nucleotides are TGTGCCAGCAGCTTAACCGGCACAGATACGCAGTATTTT. V is TRBV7-3 and J is TRBJ2-3, with no clear D. Trimming stripped 0 bases from V and 1 base from J, with 2 bases between. Germline V lookup: CDR1 SGHTA, CDR2 FQGTGA. This CDR3 has 13 residues. The full variable domain, rest sourced from reference TRBV7-3 and TRBJ2-3, is GAGVSQTPSNKVTEKGKYVELRCDPISGHTALYWYRQSLGQGPEFLIYFQGTGAADDSGLPNDRFFAVRPEGSVSTLKIQRTERGDSAVYLCASSLTGTDTQYFGPGTRLTVL.

Only a few counts were recorded for this clonotype. The chain joins TRBV7-2 to TRBJ2-5; TRBD1 or TRBD2 may be the D gene (6 bases each). Trimming left V 0 bases short and J 1 base short, with 15 bases between. The CDR3 is 17 amino acids. CDR1 is SGHTA and CDR2 is FQGNSA in the germline V gene. Here the CDR3 DNA reads TGTGCCAGCAGCTTAGCGGTGGGGGGCTTGGGCCAAGAGACCCAGTACTTC. Translating gives CASSLAVGGLGQETQYF.

The chain combines TRBV7-2 with TRBJ1-3; D might be TRBD1 (5 bases). The CDR3 loop spans 13 amino acids. CDR1 and CDR2 (germline): SGHTA, FQGNSA. V was shortened by 6 bases and J by 0 bases, with 6 bases between the two germline ends. CDR3 nucleotides: TGTGCCAGCAGGGGGGACTCTGGAAACACCATATATTTT. Protein product: CASRGDSGNTIYF. The variable domain in full, with the rest retrieved from reference TRBV7-2 and TRBJ1-3, is GAGVSQSPSNKVTEKGKDVELRCDPISGHTALYWYRQSLGQGLEFLIYFQGNSAPDKSGLPSDRFSAERTGGSVSTLTIQRTQQEDSAVYLCASRGDSGNTIYFGEGSWLTVV.

This sequence joins TRBV7-9 and TRBJ2-3; maybe TRBD1 (5 bases). V lost 3 bases and J lost 2, with 9 bases in between. CDR1 and CDR2 from the germline V gene are SEHNR and FQNEAQ (reference sequence). This CDR3 contains 14 residues. The CDR3 protein is CASSFDRYTDTQYF. The DNA of the CDR3 is TGTGCCAGCAGCTTCGACAGATACACAGATACGCAGTATTTT.

The rearrangement joins TRBV6-2 or TRBV6-3 to TRBJ2-1, with a weak D call TRBD2 (5 bases). Germline V lookup: CDR1 MNHEY, CDR2 SVGEGT. V was pared by 6 bases and J by 13 bases, with 13 bases between. This CDR3 has 11 amino acids. CDR3 nucleotides: TGTGCCAGCAGCTTCGGGGTAAAACAGTTCTTC. It is translated as CASSFGVKQFF.

The chain carries TRBV29-1 and TRBJ1-1, with D unresolved. Germline V gives CDR1 SQVTM, CDR2 ANQGSEA. The CDR3 consists of 13 residues. V lost 2 bases and J lost 0, with 7 bases in between. CDR3 DNA sequence: TGCAGCGTTGAAAGACAAATGAACACTGAAGCTTTCTTT. Encoded protein: CSVERQMNTEAFF.

The V gene is TRBV7-9, the J gene TRBJ1-6; D gene ambiguous. Germline-derived CDR1 and CDR2 are SEHNR and FQNEAQ (reference sequence). This CDR3 comprises 14 residues. V was cut by 1 base and J by 6 bases, with 7 bases left in between. The CDR3 DNA is TGTGCCAGCAGCTTAGTGTCAGTTAATTCACCCCTCCACTTT. It translates to CASSLVSVNSPLHF.

This chain joins TRBV7-3 and TRBJ2-3, with TRBD2 identical over 7 bases. This CDR3 has 17 residues. Trimming took 2 bases from V and 4 from J; bases not matched to a gene: 12. CDR1 and CDR2 (germline): SGHTA, FQGTGA. CDR3 coding DNA: TGTGCCAGCAGCTTATGGTTTCGCGGGGGAGTGGCAGATACGCAGTATTTT. Its translation is CASSLWFRGGVADTQYF.

This clonotype appeared a few times. One end of the junction fails to match germline, which may point to a read error. The chain has TRBV10-3 and TRBJ2-7; 11 bases agree with TRBD2. The CDR3 extends over 18 amino acids. CDR1 ENHRY and CDR2 SYGVKD come from the germline V gene. CDR3 region: CASSSLPFSGRAADEQYF. The CDR3 nucleotides are TGTGCCAGCAGTTCCTTACCTTTTAGCGGGAGGGCCGCCGACGAGCAGTACTTC.

The V call is TRBV19, the J call TRBJ1-1; TRBD1 matches 7 bases. The CDR3 length is 15 residues. V was pared by 4 bases and J by 1 base, with 6 bases of the junction left unmatched. Germline V gives CDR1 LNHDA, CDR2 SQIVND (reference sequence). This CDR3 reads CASSTPQGRNTEAFF. The DNA for the CDR3 is TGTGCCAGTAGTACGCCACAGGGGAGGAACACTGAAGCTTTCTTT.

This clonotype was recorded once. The chain employs TRBV11-3 and TRBJ2-3, with TRBD1 as a possible D gene (6 bases). This CDR3 comprises 14 residues. Germline V gene data show CDR1 as SGHNT and CDR2 as YENEEA. Between the trimmed V and J ends, which lost 5 bases and 5 bases, there was a span of 14 bases. Written as DNA, the CDR3 is TGTGCCAGCAGCCCCACAGGGTTAGTAGATACGCAGTATTTT. Translating it yields CASSPTGLVDTQYF.

This chain uses TRBV5-6 with TRBJ1-2; D perhaps matches TRBD1 (5 bases). The CDR3 is 13 amino acids. The germline V gene encodes CDR1 SGHDT and CDR2 YYEEEE. The V end lost 10 bases, the J end lost 8 bases, and 21 bases lay between the germline ends. The CDR3 sequence: CASLWYQGEGYTF. DNA for the CDR3: TGTGCCTCCCTTTGGTATCAGGGTGAAGGCTACACCTTC.